This TCR beta chain stems from a study of blood T cell repertoires in COVID-19. Produced via immunoSEQ multiplex PCR; TCRdb's table is partial and in-frame only. Of under 200,000 clones in the sample, approximately 87% were seen once. This CDR3 is 15 amino acids long. Germline V gene data show CDR1 as SGHNT and CDR2 as YENEEA. With 5 bases removed from V and 0 bases from J, the gap between germline ends came to 13 bases. The chain employs TRBV11-3 and TRBJ1-1; possibly TRBD1 for D (5 bases). The material sequenced was peripheral blood. This clonotype was sampled from a woman aged 55-75 years with COVID-19, enrolled during active disease. The CDR3 DNA reads TGTGCCAGCAGCCCCAGGGCGCGCATGAACACTGAAGCTTTCTTT. It codes for CASSPRARMNTEAFF.